The 9 T cell receptor beta chains below all came from one sample that was sequenced in a study of beta chain features in type 1 diabetes. Study-wide results and caveats: Researchers report that Type 1 diabetes patients had moderately but significantly shorter TCRB CDR3s across all four CD4+ subsets.

No antigen is known for these receptors. Every bit of the isolated RNA underwent reverse transcription, so sequencing read expressed TCRB transcripts. Assay: immunoSEQ multiplex PCR; the TCRdb copy retains only in-frame clones and omits some. The table lists around 280,000 clones, 15% of them singletons. The source material was naive CD4+ T cells from blood. The receptors shown here come from a man aged 18-30 years with type 1 diabetes.

V usage is TRBV5-1 and J usage is TRBJ2-1; no definite D call. This CDR3 region has 15 residues. V was cut by 4 bases and J by 5 bases, with 16 bases left in between. The germline CDR1 and CDR2 sequences are SGHRS and YFSETQ. CDR3 nucleotide sequence: TGCGCCAGCAGCCCCTCCGGCACAGTCGACAATGAGCAGTTCTTC. Translation: CASSPSGTVDNEQFF.

The table lists this clone with a few counts. This rearrangement joins TRBV5-4 to TRBJ2-1, with 10 positions matching TRBD2. Losses at the gene ends were 3 bases for V and 2 bases for J; bases not matched to a gene: 8. Germline V gene data show CDR1 as SGHNT and CDR2 as YYREEE (reference sequence). The CDR3 is made up of 17 amino acids. Here the CDR3 reads CASSSPTSGRAYNEQFF. CDR3 in DNA: TGTGCCAGCAGCTCCCCGACTAGCGGGCGTGCCTACAATGAGCAGTTCTTC.

The sample holds a few counts of this clone. The rearrangement uses TRBV7-9 and TRBJ1-1, with 10 bases that match TRBD1. This CDR3 spans 16 amino acids. Germline loops: CDR1 SEHNR, CDR2 FQNEAQ (reference sequence). V lost 5 bases to trimming and J lost 4 bases; unmatched junction nucleotides: 10. CDR3 amino acids: CASSQDSGQGSTEAFF. DNA for the CDR3: TGTGCCAGCAGCCAAGACTCGGGACAGGGGTCCACTGAAGCTTTCTTT.

The V and J genes are TRBV9 and TRBJ2-3; 8 bases map to TRBD2. The germline V gene encodes CDR1 SGDLS and CDR2 YYNGEE. This CDR3 spans 15 amino acids. The trim removed 4 bases at V and 0 bases at J, leaving 4 bases unmatched. The CDR3 is CASSLSGISTDTQYF. The CDR3 region has the DNA TGTGCCAGCAGCCTTAGCGGGATTAGCACAGATACGCAGTATTTT. Looking up the rest from reference TRBV9 and TRBJ2-3 gives the full variable domain: DSGVTQTPKHLITATGQRVTLRCSPRSGDLSVYWYQQSLDQGLQFLIQYYNGEERAKGNILERFSAQQFPDLHSELNLSSLELGDSALYFCASSLSGISTDTQYFGPGTRLTVL.

This clone was seen a handful of times. The chain links TRBV2 to TRBJ2-5, with 10 bases that match TRBD2. Germline trimming cut 6 bases from V and 4 bases from J; bases unmatched to any gene: 8. CDR3 length equals 15 residues. The V gene's germline CDR1 is SNHLY and CDR2 FYNNEI. The CDR3 loop reads CASRKLAGVAETQYF. The CDR3 nucleotides are TGTGCCAGCAGGAAGCTAGCGGGAGTAGCAGAGACCCAGTACTTC.

The chain joins TRBV19 to TRBJ2-7; TRBD1 matches 7 bases. The junction had 7 bases not matched to a gene; V was cut back by 11 bases and J by 0 bases. The germline V gene encodes CDR1 LNHDA and CDR2 SQIVND (reference sequence). The CDR3 covers 13 residues. CDR3: CAGTGASSYEQYF. CDR3 bases: TGTGCCGGAACAGGGGCTAGCTCCTACGAGCAGTACTTC.

The V call is TRBV5-1, the J call TRBJ2-1, with D possibly TRBD2 on 7 matching bases. V lost 4 bases and J 0 bases, leaving 17 bases between the germline ends. CDR3 length: 17 residues. Germline V gene sequence: CDR1 SGHRS, CDR2 YFSETQ. The chain's CDR3 is CASSPVMGGASYNEQFF. The CDR3 DNA follows: TGCGCCAGCAGCCCGGTGATGGGGGGGGCCTCCTACAATGAGCAGTTCTTC.

The gene calls are TRBV27 and TRBJ1-6; 8 nucleotides agree with TRBD1. The CDR3 extends over 15 amino acids. Trimming removed 4 bases from V and 6 bases from J; junction bases left unmatched: 5. Germline CDR1 MNHEY, CDR2 SMNVEV (reference sequence). The CDR3 protein is CASSWTGQSNSPLHF. As DNA, the CDR3 is TGTGCCAGCAGTTGGACAGGGCAATCTAATTCACCCCTCCACTTT.

This clone was found a few times. This chain joins TRBV5-5 and TRBJ2-2; 9 nucleotides agree with TRBD1. CDR1 is SGHKS, CDR2 YYEKEE, per germline (reference sequence). CDR3 length equals 15 residues. The V gene end was trimmed by 7 bases and the J gene end by 4 bases; junction bases not matched to a gene: 8. The CDR3 DNA is TGTGCCAGCCGTGACAGGGGGACGGGCACCGGGGAGCTGTTTTTT. It specifies CASRDRGTGTGELFF.